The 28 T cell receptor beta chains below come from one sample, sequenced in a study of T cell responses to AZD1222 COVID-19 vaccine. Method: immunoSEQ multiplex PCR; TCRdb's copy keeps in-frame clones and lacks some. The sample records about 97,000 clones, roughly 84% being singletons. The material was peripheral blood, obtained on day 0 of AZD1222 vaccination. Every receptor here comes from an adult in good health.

Here the CDR3 reads CASSSNQPQHF. The CDR3 DNA sequence: TGTGCCTCGAGTAGCAATCAGCCCCAGCATTTT. The V call is TRBV6-5, the J call TRBJ1-5; D is ambiguous. Looked up from germline, CDR1 is MNHEY and CDR2 is SVGAGI. Trimming took off 11 bases at V and 0 bases at J, with 5 bases between the two ends. The CDR3 runs 11 residues.

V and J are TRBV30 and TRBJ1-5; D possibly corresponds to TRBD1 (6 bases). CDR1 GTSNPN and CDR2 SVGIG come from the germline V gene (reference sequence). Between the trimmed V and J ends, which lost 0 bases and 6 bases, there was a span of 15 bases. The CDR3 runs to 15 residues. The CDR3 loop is CAWSVTGGAGQPQHF. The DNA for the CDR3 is TGTGCCTGGAGTGTTACGGGGGGGGCGGGTCAGCCCCAGCATTTT.

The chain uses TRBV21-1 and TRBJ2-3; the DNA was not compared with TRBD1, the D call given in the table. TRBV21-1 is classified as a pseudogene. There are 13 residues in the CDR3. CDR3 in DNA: TGTGCCAGCAGCTATACAGGCACAGATACGCAGTATTTT. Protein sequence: CASSYTGTDTQYF.

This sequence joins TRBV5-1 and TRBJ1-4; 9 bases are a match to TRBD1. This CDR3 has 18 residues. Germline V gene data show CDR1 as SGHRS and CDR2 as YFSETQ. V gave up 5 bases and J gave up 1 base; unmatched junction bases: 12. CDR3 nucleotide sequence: TGCGCCAGCAGGAAGGGACAGGGAGCGGCGGGAACTAATGAAAAACTGTTTTTT. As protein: CASRKGQGAAGTNEKLFF.

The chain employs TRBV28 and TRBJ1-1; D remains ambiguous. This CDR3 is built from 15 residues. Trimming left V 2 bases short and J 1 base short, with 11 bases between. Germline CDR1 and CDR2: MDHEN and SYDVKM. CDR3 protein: CASSLSGYSNTEAFF. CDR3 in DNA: TGTGCCAGCAGTTTAAGTGGCTACTCGAACACTGAAGCTTTCTTT.

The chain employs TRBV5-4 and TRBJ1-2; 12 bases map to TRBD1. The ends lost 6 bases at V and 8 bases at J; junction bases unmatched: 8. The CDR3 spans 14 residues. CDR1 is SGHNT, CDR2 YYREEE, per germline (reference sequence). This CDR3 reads CASTTGQGAGGYTF. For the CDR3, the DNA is TGTGCCAGCACTACGGGACAGGGGGCTGGAGGCTACACCTTC.

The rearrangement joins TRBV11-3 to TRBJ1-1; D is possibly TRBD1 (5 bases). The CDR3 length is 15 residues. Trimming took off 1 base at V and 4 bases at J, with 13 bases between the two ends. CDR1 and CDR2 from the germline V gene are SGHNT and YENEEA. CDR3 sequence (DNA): TGTGCCAGCAGCTTAGTCACCAACGGGGGCACTGAAGCTTTCTTT. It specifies CASSLVTNGGTEAFF.

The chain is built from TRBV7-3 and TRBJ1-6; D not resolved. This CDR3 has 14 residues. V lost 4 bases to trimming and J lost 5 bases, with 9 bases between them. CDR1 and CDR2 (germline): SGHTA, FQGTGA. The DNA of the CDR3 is TGTGCCAGCAGCTGGAACGGAAATAATTCACCCCTCCACTTT. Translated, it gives CASSWNGNNSPLHF. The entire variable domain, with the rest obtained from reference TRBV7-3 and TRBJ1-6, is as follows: GAGVSQTPSNKVTEKGKYVELRCDPISGHTALYWYRQSLGQGPEFLIYFQGTGAADDSGLPNDRFFAVRPEGSVSTLKIQRTERGDSAVYLCASSWNGNNSPLHFGNGTRLTVT.

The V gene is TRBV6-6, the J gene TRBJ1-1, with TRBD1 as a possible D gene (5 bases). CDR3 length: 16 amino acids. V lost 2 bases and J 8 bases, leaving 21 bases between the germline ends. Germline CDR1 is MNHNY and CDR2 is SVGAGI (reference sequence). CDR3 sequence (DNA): TGTGCCAGCAGTTACGTGGCAGTTCGAGTTGAGGGGGAAGCTTTCTTT. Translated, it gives CASSYVAVRVEGEAFF.

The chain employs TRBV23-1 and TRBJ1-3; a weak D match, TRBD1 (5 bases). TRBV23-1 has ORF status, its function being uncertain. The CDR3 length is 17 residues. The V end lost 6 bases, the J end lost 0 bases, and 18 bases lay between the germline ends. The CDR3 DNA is TGCGCCAGCAGATTACTACGCGCAGGGAGCTCTGGAAACACCATATATTTT. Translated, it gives CASRLLRAGSSGNTIYF.

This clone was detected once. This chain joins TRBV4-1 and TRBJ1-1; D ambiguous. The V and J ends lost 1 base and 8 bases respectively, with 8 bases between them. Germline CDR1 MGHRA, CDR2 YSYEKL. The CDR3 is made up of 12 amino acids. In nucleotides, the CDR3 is TGCGCCAGCAGCCAAGTGGGTGGGGAAGCTTTCTTT. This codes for CASSQVGGEAFF.

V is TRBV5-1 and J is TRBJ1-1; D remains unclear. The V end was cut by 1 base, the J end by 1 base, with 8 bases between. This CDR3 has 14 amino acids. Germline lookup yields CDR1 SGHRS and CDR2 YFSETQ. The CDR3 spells CASSLRVANTEAFF. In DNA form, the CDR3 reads TGCGCCAGCAGCTTGCGCGTGGCGAACACTGAAGCTTTCTTT.

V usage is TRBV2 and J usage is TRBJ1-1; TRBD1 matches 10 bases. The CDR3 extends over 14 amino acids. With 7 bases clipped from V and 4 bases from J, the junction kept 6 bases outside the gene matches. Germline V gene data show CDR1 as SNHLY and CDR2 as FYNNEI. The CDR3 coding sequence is TGTGCCAGCACTAAGGGACAGGGGAGCACTGAAGCTTTCTTT. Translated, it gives CASTKGQGSTEAFF.

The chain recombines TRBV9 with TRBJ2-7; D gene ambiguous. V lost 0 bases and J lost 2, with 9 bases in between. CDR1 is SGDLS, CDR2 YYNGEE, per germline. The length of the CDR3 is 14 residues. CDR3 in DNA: TGTGCCAGCAGCGTAGACAGCCTGACCTACGAGCAGTACTTC. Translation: CASSVDSLTYEQYF.

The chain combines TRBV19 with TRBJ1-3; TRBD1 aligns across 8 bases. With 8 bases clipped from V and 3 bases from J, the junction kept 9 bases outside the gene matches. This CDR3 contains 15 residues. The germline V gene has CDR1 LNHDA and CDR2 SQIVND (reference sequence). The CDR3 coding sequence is TGTGCCAGTTCCCTCGACAGGGGAGGTGGAAACACCATATATTTT. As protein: CASSLDRGGGNTIYF.

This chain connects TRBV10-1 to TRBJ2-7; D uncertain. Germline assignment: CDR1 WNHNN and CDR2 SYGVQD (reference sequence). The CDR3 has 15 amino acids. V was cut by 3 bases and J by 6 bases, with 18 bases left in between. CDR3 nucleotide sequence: TGCGCCAGCAGTGAAACAACCCCAGAACTAAGCGAGCAGTACTTC. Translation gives CASSETTPELSEQYF.

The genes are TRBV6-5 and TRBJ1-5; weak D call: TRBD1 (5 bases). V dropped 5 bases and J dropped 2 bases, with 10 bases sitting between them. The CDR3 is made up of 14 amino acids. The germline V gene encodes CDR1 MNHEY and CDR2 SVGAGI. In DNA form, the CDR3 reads TGTGCCAGCAGTCGGGGGTTGGGCAATCAGCCCCAGCATTTT. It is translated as CASSRGLGNQPQHF.

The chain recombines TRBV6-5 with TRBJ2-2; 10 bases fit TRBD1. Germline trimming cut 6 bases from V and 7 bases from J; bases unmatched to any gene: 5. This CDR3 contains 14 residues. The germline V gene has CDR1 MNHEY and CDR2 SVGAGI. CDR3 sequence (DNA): TGTGCCAGCAGCCGGGACAGGGGTGTCGGGGAGCTGTTTTTT. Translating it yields CASSRDRGVGELFF.

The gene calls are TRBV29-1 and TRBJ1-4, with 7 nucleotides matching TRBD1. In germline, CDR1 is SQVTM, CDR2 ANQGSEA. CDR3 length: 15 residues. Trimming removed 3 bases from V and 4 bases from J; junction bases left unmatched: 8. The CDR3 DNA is TGCAGCGTTGAGGGGACAGAGTCAAGTAATGAAAAACTGTTTTTT. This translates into CSVEGTESSNEKLFF.

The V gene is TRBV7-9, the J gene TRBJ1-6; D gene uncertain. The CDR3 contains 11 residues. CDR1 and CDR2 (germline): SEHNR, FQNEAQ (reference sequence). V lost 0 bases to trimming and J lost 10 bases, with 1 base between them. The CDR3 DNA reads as TGTGCCAGCAGCTTAGCCTCACCCCTCCACTTT. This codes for CASSLASPLHF.

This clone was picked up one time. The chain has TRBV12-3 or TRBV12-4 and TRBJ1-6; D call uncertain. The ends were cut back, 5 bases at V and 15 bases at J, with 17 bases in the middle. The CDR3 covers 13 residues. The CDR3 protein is CASSSLLPGDLHF. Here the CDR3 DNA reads TGTGCCAGCAGTAGCCTTCTCCCCGGGGACCTCCACTTT.

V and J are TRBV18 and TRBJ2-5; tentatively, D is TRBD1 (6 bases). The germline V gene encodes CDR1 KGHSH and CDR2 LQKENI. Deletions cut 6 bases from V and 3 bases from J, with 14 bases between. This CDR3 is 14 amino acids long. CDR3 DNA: TGTGCCAGCTCTGAAACACAGGGCAAAGAGACCCAGTACTTC. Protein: CASSETQGKETQYF.

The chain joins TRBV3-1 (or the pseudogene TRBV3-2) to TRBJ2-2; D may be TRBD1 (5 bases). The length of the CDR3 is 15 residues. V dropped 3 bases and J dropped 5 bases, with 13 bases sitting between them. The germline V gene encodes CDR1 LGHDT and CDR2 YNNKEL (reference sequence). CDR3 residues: CASSHLTERTGELFF. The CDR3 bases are TGTGCCAGCAGCCATTTGACAGAGAGGACCGGGGAGCTGTTTTTT.

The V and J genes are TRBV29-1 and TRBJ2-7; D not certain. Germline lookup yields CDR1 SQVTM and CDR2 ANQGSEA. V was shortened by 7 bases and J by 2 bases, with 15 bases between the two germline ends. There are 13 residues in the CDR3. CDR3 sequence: CSAIGVSTYEQYF. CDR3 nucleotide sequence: TGCAGCGCCATCGGAGTCTCTACCTACGAGCAGTACTTC.

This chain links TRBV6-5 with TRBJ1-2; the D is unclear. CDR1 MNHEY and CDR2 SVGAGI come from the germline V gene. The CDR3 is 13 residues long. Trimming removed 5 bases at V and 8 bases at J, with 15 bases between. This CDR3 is CASSTPPGGGYTF. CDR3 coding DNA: TGTGCCAGCAGTACGCCCCCGGGAGGCGGCTACACCTTC.

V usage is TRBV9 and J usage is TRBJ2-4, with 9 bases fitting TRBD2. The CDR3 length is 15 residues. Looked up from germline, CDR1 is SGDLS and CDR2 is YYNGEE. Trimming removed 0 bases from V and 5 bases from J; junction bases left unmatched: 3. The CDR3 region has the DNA TGTGCCAGCAGCGTAGGAGCTAGCGGGGAAAACATTCAGTACTTC. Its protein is CASSVGASGENIQYF. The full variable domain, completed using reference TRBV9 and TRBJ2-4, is DSGVTQTPKHLITATGQRVTLRCSPRSGDLSVYWYQQSLDQGLQFLIQYYNGEERAKGNILERFSAQQFPDLHSELNLSSLELGDSALYFCASSVGASGENIQYFGAGTRLSVL.

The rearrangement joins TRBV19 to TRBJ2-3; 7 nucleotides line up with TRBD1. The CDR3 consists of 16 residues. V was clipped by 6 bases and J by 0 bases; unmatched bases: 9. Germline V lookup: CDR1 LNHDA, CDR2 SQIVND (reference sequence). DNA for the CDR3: TGTGCCAGTAGCATAAGACAGGGACGAAGCACAGATACGCAGTATTTT. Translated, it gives CASSIRQGRSTDTQYF.

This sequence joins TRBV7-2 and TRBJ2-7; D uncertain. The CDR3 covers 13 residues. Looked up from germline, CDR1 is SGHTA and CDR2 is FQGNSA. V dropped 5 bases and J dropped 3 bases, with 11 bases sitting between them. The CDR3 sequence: CASSLNGGYEQYF. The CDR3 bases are TGTGCCAGCAGCCTCAACGGTGGCTACGAGCAGTACTTC. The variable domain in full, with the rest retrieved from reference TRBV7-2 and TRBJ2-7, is GAGVSQSPSNKVTEKGKDVELRCDPISGHTALYWYRQSLGQGLEFLIYFQGNSAPDKSGLPSDRFSAERTGGSVSTLTIQRTQQEDSAVYLCASSLNGGYEQYFGPGTRLTVT.